This TCR beta chain was identified during a study of control samples from healthy donors and cancer patients. Using immunoSEQ multiplex PCR, the repertoire was profiled, and TCRdb retains in-frame clones only, with some absent. The repertoire holds roughly 88,000 clones, with 91% as singletons. The V and J ends lost 4 bases and 1 base respectively, with 10 bases between them. There are 14 residues in the CDR3. Germline V lookup: CDR1 LGHNA, CDR2 YNFKEQ. Specimen: blood. This clonotype was obtained from a man in his fifties in good health. The chain recombines TRBV4-2 with TRBJ1-2; tentative D call: TRBD1 (5 bases). DNA for the CDR3: TGTGCCAGCAGCCCCCGACAGAATAACTATGGCTACACCTTC. Residues: CASSPRQNNYGYTF.